This TCR beta chain was retrieved from a study of Graves' ophthalmopathy and Graves' hyperthyroidism. In the study overall: Hyperthyroidism showing no ophthalmopathy within 18 months of follow-up was stable. General study points: Blood also held most thyroid clonotypes expanded above 0.001 frequency.

V dropped 5 bases and J dropped 4; count of bases not matched to a gene: 5. The CDR3 is made up of 14 amino acids. Germline lookup yields CDR1 LNHDA and CDR2 SQIVND (reference sequence). This clonotype was observed many times. Its specificity is not known. The authors amplified TCR beta CDR3 regions from RNA transcripts. HTBI primers were employed in first-round RT-PCR, then a second-round multiplex PCR followed. TCRdb independently ran MiXCR on the multiplex PCR reads; one entry per CDR3 protein. The table shows some 1.1 million distinct CDR3 sequences, with 35% to 40% occurring only once. The chain uses TRBV19 and TRBJ1-2; TRBD1 matches at 9 bases. This TCR was recovered from an adult man with Graves' hyperthyroidism. Input material: peripheral blood or thyroid tissue (not recorded which). The CDR3 region is CASSSRDRAYGYTF. In DNA, the CDR3 is TGTGCCAGTAGTTCCCGGGACAGGGCCTATGGCTACACCTTC.